This T cell receptor beta chain stems from a study of radiotherapy plus CTLA-4 blockade in lung cancer. The repertoire was sequenced with immunoSEQ multiplex PCR; TCRdb's copy has only in-frame clones and lacks some. The sample consists of 95,000 to 150,000 clones, 80% to 90% of them appearing once. Trimming took 0 bases from V and 9 from J, leaving 17 bases between them. Germline CDR1 MGHRA, CDR2 YSYEKL. The CDR3 spans 15 residues. Findings of the study overall: Following radiotherapy plus ipilimumab, tumor-derived TCR clones expanded in the blood.

On this clone itself: Its antigen is still unknown.

This specimen consisted of peripheral blood, obtained from a patient treated with radiotherapy plus ipilimumab. This clonotype originated in a human donor with non-small cell lung cancer that progressed on radiotherapy plus ipilimumab. The chain recombines TRBV4-1 with TRBJ1-1; D is unresolved. The CDR3 nucleotides are TGCGCCAGCAGCCAAGATCCCTCACCACGGGGAAAAGCTTTCTTT. This sequence encodes CASSQDPSPRGKAFF.